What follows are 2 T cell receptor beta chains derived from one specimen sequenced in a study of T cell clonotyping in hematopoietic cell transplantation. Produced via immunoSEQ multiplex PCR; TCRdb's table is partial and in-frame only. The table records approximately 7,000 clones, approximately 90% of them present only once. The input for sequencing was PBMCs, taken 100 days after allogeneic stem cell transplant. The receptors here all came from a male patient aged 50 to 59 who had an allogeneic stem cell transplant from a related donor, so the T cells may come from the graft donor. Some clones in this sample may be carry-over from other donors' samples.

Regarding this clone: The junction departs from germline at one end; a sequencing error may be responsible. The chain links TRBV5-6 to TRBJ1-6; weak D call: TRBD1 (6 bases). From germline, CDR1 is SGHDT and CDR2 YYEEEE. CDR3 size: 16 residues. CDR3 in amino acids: CAISRRGGDTNSPLHF. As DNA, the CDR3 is TGTGCCATCAGCCGCCGCGGGGGGGACACTAATTCACCCCTCCACTTT.

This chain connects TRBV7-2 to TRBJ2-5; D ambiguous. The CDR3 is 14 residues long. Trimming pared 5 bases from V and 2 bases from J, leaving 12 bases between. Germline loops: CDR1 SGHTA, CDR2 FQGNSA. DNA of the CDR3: TGTGCCAGCAGCCCCCACGGGTTTCAAGAGACCCAGTACTTC. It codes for CASSPHGFQETQYF.